This T cell receptor (beta chain) was retrieved from a study of graft-versus-host responses after intestinal transplantation. General observations from the study: Allografts of one patient group, those with graft-donor T cell macrochimerism, had high graft-versus-host to host-versus-graft clonal ratios.

Comments on this clone: The antigen is not known.

V shed 4 bases and J shed 3 bases, with 13 bases lying between them. CDR1 is SGHTA and CDR2 is FQGNSA in the germline V gene. This CDR3 has 14 residues. Clones were sequenced by immunoSEQ multiplex PCR, and TCRdb holds only the in-frame ones, with some missing. Of under 65,000 clones listed, 85% to 95% are singletons. This clonotype was obtained from a human donor who was the organ donor for an intestinal transplant. Material: unstimulated CD4+ T cells sorted from spleen or lymph node cells, obtained before transplant. The V gene is TRBV7-2, the J gene TRBJ2-7, with D maybe TRBD2 (6 bases). The CDR3 loop reads CASSSNFGGYEQYF. The CDR3 DNA sequence: TGTGCCAGCAGCTCTAATTTCGGGGGCTACGAGCAGTACTTC.